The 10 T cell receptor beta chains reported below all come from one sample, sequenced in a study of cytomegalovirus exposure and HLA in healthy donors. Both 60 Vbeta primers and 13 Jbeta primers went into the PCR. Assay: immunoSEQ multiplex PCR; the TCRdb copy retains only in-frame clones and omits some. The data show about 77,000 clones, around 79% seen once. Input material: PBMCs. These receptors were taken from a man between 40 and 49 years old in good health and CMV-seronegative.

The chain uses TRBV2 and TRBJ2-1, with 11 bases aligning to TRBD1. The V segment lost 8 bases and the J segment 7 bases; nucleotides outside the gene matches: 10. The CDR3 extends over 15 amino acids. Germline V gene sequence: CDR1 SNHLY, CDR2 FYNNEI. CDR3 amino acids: CASSTGTGGYNEQFF. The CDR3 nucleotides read TGTGCCAGCTCGACCGGGACAGGGGGATATAATGAGCAGTTCTTC.

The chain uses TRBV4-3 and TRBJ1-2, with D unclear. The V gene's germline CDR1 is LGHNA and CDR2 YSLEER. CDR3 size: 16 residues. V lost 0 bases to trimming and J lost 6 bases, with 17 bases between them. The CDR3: CASSQDGRGWTDGYTF. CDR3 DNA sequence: TGCGCCAGCAGCCAAGATGGGCGCGGGTGGACTGATGGCTACACCTTC.

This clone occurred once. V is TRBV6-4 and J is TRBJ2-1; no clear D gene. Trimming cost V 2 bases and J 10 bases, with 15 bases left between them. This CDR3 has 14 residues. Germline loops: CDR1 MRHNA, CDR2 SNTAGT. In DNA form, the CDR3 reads TGTGCCAGCAGTGACAGGTACGGCGGCCGAGAGCAGTTCTTC. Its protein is CASSDRYGGREQFF.

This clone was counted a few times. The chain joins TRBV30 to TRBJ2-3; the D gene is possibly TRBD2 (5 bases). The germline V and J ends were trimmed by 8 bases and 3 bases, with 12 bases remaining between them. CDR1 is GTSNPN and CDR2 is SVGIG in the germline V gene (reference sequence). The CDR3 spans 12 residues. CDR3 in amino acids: CARAVGTDTQYF. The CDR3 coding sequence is TGTGCCAGAGCGGTTGGAACAGATACGCAGTATTTT.

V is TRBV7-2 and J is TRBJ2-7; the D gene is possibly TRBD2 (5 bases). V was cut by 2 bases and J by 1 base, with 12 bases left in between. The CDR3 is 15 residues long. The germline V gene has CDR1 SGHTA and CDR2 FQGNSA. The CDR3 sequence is CASSLSGSRSYEQYF. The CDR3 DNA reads TGTGCCAGCAGCTTAAGTGGGAGTCGATCCTACGAGCAGTACTTC. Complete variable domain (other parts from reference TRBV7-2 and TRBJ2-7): GAGVSQSPSNKVTEKGKDVELRCDPISGHTALYWYRQSLGQGLEFLIYFQGNSAPDKSGLPSDRFSAERTGGSVSTLTIQRTQQEDSAVYLCASSLSGSRSYEQYFGPGTRLTVT.

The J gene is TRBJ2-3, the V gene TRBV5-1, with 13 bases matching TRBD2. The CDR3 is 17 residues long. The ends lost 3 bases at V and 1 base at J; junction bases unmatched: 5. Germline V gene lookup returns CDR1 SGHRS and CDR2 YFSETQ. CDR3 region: CASSSGLAGTGTDTQYF. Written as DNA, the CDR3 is TGCGCCAGCAGCTCGGGACTAGCGGGGACAGGCACAGATACGCAGTATTTT.

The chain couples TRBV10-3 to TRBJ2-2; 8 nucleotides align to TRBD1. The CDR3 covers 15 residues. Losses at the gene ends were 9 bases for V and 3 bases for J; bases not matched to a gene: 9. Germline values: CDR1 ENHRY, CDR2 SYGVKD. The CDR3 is CAIARQGSDTGELFF. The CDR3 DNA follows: TGTGCCATAGCACGACAGGGGTCCGACACCGGGGAGCTGTTTTTT.

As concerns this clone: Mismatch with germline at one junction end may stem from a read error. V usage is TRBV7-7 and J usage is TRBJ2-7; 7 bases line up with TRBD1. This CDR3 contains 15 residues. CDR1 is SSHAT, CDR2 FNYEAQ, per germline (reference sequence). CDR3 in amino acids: CASSFAPGGDYEQYF. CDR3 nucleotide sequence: TGTGCTAGCAGCTTTGCCCCAGGGGGTGACTACGAGCAGTACTTC.

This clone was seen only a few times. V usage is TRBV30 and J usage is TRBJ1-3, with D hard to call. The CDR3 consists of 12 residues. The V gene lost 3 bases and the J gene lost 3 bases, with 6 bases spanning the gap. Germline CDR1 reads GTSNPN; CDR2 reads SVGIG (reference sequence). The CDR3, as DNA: TGTGCCTGGAGCCGGGTTGGAAACACCATATATTTT. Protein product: CAWSRVGNTIYF. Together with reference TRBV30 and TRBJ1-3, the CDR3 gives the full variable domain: SQTIHQWPATLVQPVGSPLSLECTVEGTSNPNLYWYRQAAGRGLQLLFYSVGIGQISSEVPQNLSASRPQDRQFILSSKKLLLSDSGFYLCAWSRVGNTIYFGEGSWLTVV.

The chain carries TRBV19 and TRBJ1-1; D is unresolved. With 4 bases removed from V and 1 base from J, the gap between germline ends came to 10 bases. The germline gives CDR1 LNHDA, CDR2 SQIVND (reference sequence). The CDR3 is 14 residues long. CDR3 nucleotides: TGTGCCAGTAGTACCCTCCTCCCGAACACTGAAGCTTTCTTT. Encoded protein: CASSTLLPNTEAFF. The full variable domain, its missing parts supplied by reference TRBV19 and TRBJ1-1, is DGGITQSPKYLFRKEGQNVTLSCEQNLNHDAMYWYRQDPGQGLRLIYYSQIVNDFQKGDIAEGYSVSREKKESFPLTVTSAQKNPTAFYLCASSTLLPNTEAFFGQGTRLTVV.